The clone carrying this T cell receptor (beta chain) was picked up a small number of times. The data were obtained in a study of blood T cell repertoires in COVID-19. Study-wide context: T cells, B-cell-depleted T cells, or PBMCs provided the cDNA or gDNA that served as material.

Allocation to cohorts depended on clinical history reported by the participants. Under the authors' procedure: The authors estimated nucleated cell counts from reference gene primer amplification. Here immunoSEQ multiplex PCR was the method, and the copy in TCRdb shows in-frame clones only, minus some. V, J and clone size derive from that table, while D and trimming were established from the DNA sequence. The table includes 15,000 to 20,000 clones, around 89% detected once. This CDR3 has 14 amino acids. Per germline, CDR1 SEHNR and CDR2 FQNEAQ (reference sequence). With 1 base removed from V and 4 bases from J, the gap between germline ends came to 7 bases.

The rearrangement joins TRBV7-9 to TRBJ2-2; maybe TRBD1 (5 bases). What was sequenced was PBMCs or T cells enriched from blood (not recorded which). The sequence was collected from a woman between 25 and 40 years old who had recovered from COVID-19. The CDR3: CASSLEGFTGELFF. In DNA form, the CDR3 reads TGTGCCAGCAGCTTAGAGGGGTTCACCGGGGAGCTGTTTTTT.